These 24 T cell receptor beta chains came from one sample sequenced in a study of PD-1 and CTLA-4 blockade in melanoma. Profiling relied on immunoSEQ multiplex PCR, and the TCRdb table lists in-frame clones only, not all of them. The sample lists approximately 33,000 clones, under 95% occurring once. Sequenced here: CD8+ T cells from peripheral blood, sampled from a patient given anti-PD-1 treatment. These TCRs come from a human donor with melanoma.

This chain joins TRBV14 and TRBJ1-2, with D possibly matching TRBD1 (6 bases). The V and J ends lost 4 bases and 4 bases respectively, with 10 bases between them. From germline, CDR1 is SGHDN and CDR2 FVKESK. CDR3 length equals 13 residues. Written as DNA, the CDR3 is TGTGCCAGCAGCCTCCTGGACAGCTATGGCTACACCTTC. Its protein product is CASSLLDSYGYTF.

V is TRBV20-1 and J is TRBJ1-1; D is uncertain. CDR1 and CDR2 from the germline V gene are DFQATT and SNEGSKA (reference sequence). This CDR3 spans 11 amino acids. Trimming removed 5 bases from V and 6 bases from J, with 10 bases in between. DNA of the CDR3: TGCAGTGCTCCAGAACCGCCTGAAGCTTTCTTT. Residues: CSAPEPPEAFF.

This chain uses TRBV5-8 with TRBJ1-2; possibly TRBD1 for D (6 bases). V was clipped by 4 bases and J by 5 bases, with 15 bases between them. Germline lookup yields CDR1 SGHTS and CDR2 YDEGEE. The CDR3 has 14 residues. The DNA for the CDR3 is TGTGCCAGCAGCACTTGGACAGAGGGATATGGCTACACCTTC. Translation: CASSTWTEGYGYTF. The full variable domain, completed using reference TRBV5-8 and TRBJ1-2, is EAGVTQSPTHLIKTRGQQATLRCSPISGHTSVYWYQQALGLGLQFLLWYDEGEERNRGNFPPRFSGRQFPNYSSELNVNALELEDSALYLCASSTWTEGYGYTFGSGTRLTVV.

The rearrangement joins TRBV7-9 to TRBJ1-2; 11 bases fit TRBD1. Germline CDR1 reads SEHNR; CDR2 reads FQNEAQ (reference sequence). V lost 4 bases to trimming and J lost 4 bases; unmatched junction nucleotides: 5. The CDR3 is made up of 15 amino acids. The CDR3 DNA is TGTGCCAGCAGCTGGACAGGGGGCTATGTCTATGGCTACACCTTC. Encoded protein: CASSWTGGYVYGYTF.

V is TRBV4-1 and J is TRBJ2-2, with unresolved D. The germline V and J ends were trimmed by 0 bases and 4 bases, with 9 bases remaining between them. This CDR3 spans 15 amino acids. CDR1 is MGHRA, CDR2 YSYEKL, per germline. CDR3 coding DNA: TGCGCCAGCAGCCAAGACAGGCCCGGCACCGGGGAGCTGTTTTTT. Protein sequence: CASSQDRPGTGELFF.

This clone was found once. The rearrangement joins TRBV7-6 to TRBJ2-7; D unresolved. The germline gives CDR1 SGHVS, CDR2 FNYEAQ. Trimming shortened V by 5 bases and J by 2 bases, and 4 bases separated the two germline ends. The length of the CDR3 is 11 residues. CDR3 region: CASSTTYEQYF. For the CDR3, the DNA is TGTGCCAGCAGCACGACCTACGAGCAGTACTTC.

The V and J genes are TRBV19 and TRBJ2-7; TRBD2 aligns across 8 bases. V shed 5 bases, J shed 2 bases, and the junction held 8 bases outside the gene matches. Per the germline V gene, CDR1 is LNHDA and CDR2 is SQIVND (reference sequence). CDR3 length: 15 amino acids. This CDR3 reads CASSPASGGAYEQYF. The CDR3 bases are TGTGCCAGTAGTCCCGCCTCGGGAGGGGCCTACGAGCAGTACTTC.

The chain carries TRBV7-9 and TRBJ2-1; D is perhaps TRBD2 (6 bases). This CDR3 is 16 amino acids long. Germline V gives CDR1 SEHNR, CDR2 FQNEAQ (reference sequence). V dropped 1 base and J dropped 5 bases, with 15 bases sitting between them. In nucleotides, the CDR3 is TGTGCCAGCAGCTTAGAGGCACTAGCCTTTAACAATGAGCAGTTCTTC. This codes for CASSLEALAFNNEQFF.

The rearrangement uses TRBV19 and TRBJ1-1; tentative D call: TRBD1 (5 bases). The CDR3 covers 12 residues. Germline V gives CDR1 LNHDA, CDR2 SQIVND (reference sequence). Trimming shortened V by 6 bases and J by 4 bases, and 9 bases separated the two germline ends. CDR3 bases: TGTGCCAGTAGATACGGGGGCACTGAAGCTTTCTTT. Its protein is CASRYGGTEAFF.

The chain uses TRBV29-1 and TRBJ1-1, with D possibly matching TRBD1 (5 bases). Germline V gives CDR1 SQVTM, CDR2 ANQGSEA. V lost 1 base and J lost 4, with 10 bases in between. CDR3 length: 13 amino acids. The CDR3, as DNA: TGCAGCGTTGAAGGGGGCTACAGCACTGAAGCTTTCTTT. Translation: CSVEGGYSTEAFF. The entire variable domain, with the rest obtained from reference TRBV29-1 and TRBJ1-1, is as follows: SAVISQKPSRDICQRGTSLTIQCQVDSQVTMMFWYRQQPGQSLTLIATANQGSEATYESGFVIDKFPISRPNLTFSTLTVSNMSPEDSSIYLCSVEGGYSTEAFFGQGTRLTVV.

The chain is built from TRBV9 and TRBJ2-1; D gene unclear. The CDR3 totals 15 residues. Between the trimmed V and J ends, which lost 3 bases and 3 bases, there was a span of 13 bases. Looked up from germline, CDR1 is SGDLS and CDR2 is YYNGEE. The DNA for the CDR3 is TGTGCCAGCAGCGCGGGTGGAGCCCACTACAATGAGCAGTTCTTC. It specifies CASSAGGAHYNEQFF.

This chain joins TRBV6-5 and TRBJ2-7; D is undetermined. Trimming left V 0 bases short and J 0 bases short, with 12 bases between. CDR3 size: 16 residues. CDR1 MNHEY and CDR2 SVGAGI come from the germline V gene. CDR3 DNA: TGTGCCAGCAGTTACTCGGTCAGGAAGGACTCCTACGAGCAGTACTTC. Its protein is CASSYSVRKDSYEQYF.

The V gene is TRBV29-1, the J gene TRBJ2-5, with TRBD2 matching over 9 bases. This CDR3 has 17 residues. Germline CDR1 reads SQVTM; CDR2 reads ANQGSEA. V shed 6 bases and J 1 base; nucleotides not matched to a gene: 15. CDR3 in amino acids: CSVIKASGTVIQETQYF. The CDR3 DNA reads TGCAGCGTGATAAAAGCTAGCGGGACGGTCATCCAAGAGACCCAGTACTTC.

This clone has just one count. This chain joins TRBV19 and TRBJ1-3; no reliable D call. Trimming took off 8 bases at V and 1 base at J, with 27 bases between the two ends. CDR3 size: 19 residues. Germline V gene data show CDR1 as LNHDA and CDR2 as SQIVND (reference sequence). This CDR3 reads CASSFDLLTMDRSGNTIYF. CDR3 nucleotides: TGTGCCAGTTCTTTCGACCTACTGACCATGGACCGTTCTGGAAACACCATATATTTT.

DNA of the CDR3: TGTGCCAGTAGTATAATGGAGAACACTGAAGCTTTCTTT. Translated: CASSIMENTEAFF. The chain recombines TRBV19 with TRBJ1-1; the D is unclear. V shed 2 bases and J shed 1 base, with 5 bases lying between them. The germline CDR1 and CDR2 sequences are LNHDA and SQIVND (reference sequence). The CDR3 extends over 13 amino acids.

DNA of the CDR3: TGTGCCAGCAGCTTAGGGGTAGGGGAGAAGGGCACTGAAGCTTTCTTT. Residues: CASSLGVGEKGTEAFF. The V gene is TRBV11-2, the J gene TRBJ1-1; D possibly corresponds to TRBD1 (5 bases). The CDR3 is 16 residues long. The V end was cut by 1 base, the J end by 4 bases, with 16 bases between. Germline V lookup: CDR1 SGHAT, CDR2 FQNNGV.

This rearrangement joins TRBV5-4 to TRBJ2-7; 8 bases agree with TRBD2. The trim removed 0 bases at V and 1 base at J, leaving 6 bases unmatched. CDR3 length equals 16 residues. CDR1 is SGHNT, CDR2 YYREEE, per germline (reference sequence). CDR3: CASSLGRSSGSYEQYF. The CDR3 DNA reads as TGTGCCAGCAGCTTGGGAAGATCTAGCGGGTCCTACGAGCAGTACTTC.

This chain joins TRBV7-6 and TRBJ2-2; TRBD2 is a possible D gene (5 bases). Trimming pared 7 bases from V and 7 bases from J, leaving 19 bases between. This CDR3 region has 15 residues. Germline lookup yields CDR1 SGHVS and CDR2 FNYEAQ. The CDR3 is CASTILGARGGELFF. The CDR3 DNA sequence: TGTGCCAGCACCATCCTAGGCGCTCGGGGCGGGGAGCTGTTTTTT.

The chain carries TRBV6-5 and TRBJ1-4; unclear D gene. The CDR3 extends over 15 amino acids. CDR1 MNHEY and CDR2 SVGAGI come from the germline V gene. V was cut by 2 bases and J by 7 bases, with 14 bases left in between. As DNA, the CDR3 is TGTGCCAGCAGTTACGGGGAGGGCCAGGTTGAAAAACTGTTTTTT. Its translation is CASSYGEGQVEKLFF.

In DNA form, the CDR3 reads TGTGCCAGCAGCCAAGTCCCTAGCGGAAGCACAGATACGCAGTATTTT. Translating it yields CASSQVPSGSTDTQYF. The chain combines TRBV3-1 (or the pseudogene TRBV3-2) with TRBJ2-3; TRBD2 matches at 7 bases. From germline, CDR1 is LGHDT and CDR2 YNNKEL (reference sequence). The CDR3 extends over 16 amino acids. J lost 0 bases, V lost 1 base, and 4 bases had no gene match.

The chain links TRBV5-4 to TRBJ1-1, with TRBD1 identical over 7 bases. Per germline, CDR1 SGHNT and CDR2 YYREEE (reference sequence). V lost 3 bases, J lost 0 bases, and 8 bases stayed unmatched. CDR3 length: 16 residues. The CDR3 is CASSSGTASLNTEAFF. The CDR3, as DNA: TGTGCCAGCAGCTCCGGGACAGCCTCACTGAACACTGAAGCTTTCTTT.

This chain joins TRBV5-8 and TRBJ1-1; D is perhaps TRBD1 (6 bases). Trimming took off 4 bases at V and 1 base at J, with 14 bases between the two ends. The CDR3 contains 15 residues. Germline-derived CDR1 and CDR2 are SGHTS and YDEGEE. CDR3 coding DNA: TGTGCCAGCAGCGGTCCGGACAGCCGGAACACTGAAGCTTTCTTT. Residues: CASSGPDSRNTEAFF.

This sequence joins TRBV3-1 (or the pseudogene TRBV3-2) and TRBJ2-5, with D possibly being TRBD1 or TRBD2 (5 bases each). Germline V gene data show CDR1 as LGHDT and CDR2 as YNNKEL (reference sequence). V was trimmed by 5 bases and J by 5 bases, leaving 18 bases between them. The CDR3 is 15 amino acids. CDR3 sequence reads: CASSSRGGIEETQYF. The CDR3 DNA reads TGTGCCAGCAGCTCGAGGGGTGGAATAGAGGAGACCCAGTACTTC.

The chain uses TRBV4-1 and TRBJ2-3, with 12 bases fitting TRBD2. Germline CDR1 reads MGHRA; CDR2 reads YSYEKL. CDR3 length equals 16 residues. J gave up 4 bases and V 4 bases, and 6 bases lay outside the gene matches. The CDR3: CASSPLAGGSPDTQYF. Written as DNA, the CDR3 is TGCGCCAGCAGCCCCCTAGCGGGGGGGAGCCCAGATACGCAGTATTTT.